This is a list of T cell receptor beta chains from one sample in a study of T cells in Graves' hyperthyroidism and ophthalmopathy. TCRdb fed the multiplex PCR reads into MiXCR, producing one record per CDR3 protein. Of around 50,000 distinct CDR3 sequences in the sample, about half are singletons; the top ten hold over 8%. Input material: blood. All receptors come from a woman in her 50s with Graves' ophthalmopathy. Each CDR3 is given with its conserved first and last residue. The order of the fields is V gene, clone size, J gene, D gene, CDR3 protein, CDR3 DNA. The D gene is left open where the match is weak. A clone size is listed for some rows: how often the clone was seen (once, few, many), or a class if it is expanded.

TRBV10-3	.	TRBJ2-7	TRBD2	CAISDGLAGGPEQYF	TGTGCCATCAGCGATGGACTAGCGGGAGGGCCCGAGCAGTACTTC
TRBV10-2	many	TRBJ2-3	TRBD2	CASSRTSGGPLDTQYF	TGCGCCAGCAGTAGGACTAGCGGGGGCCCCCTAGATACGCAGTATTTT
TRBV24-1	many	TRBJ2-5	.	CATRGGRGETQYF	TGTGCCACCAGGGGGGGGCGCGGAGAGACCCAGTACTTC
TRBV10-1	.	TRBJ2-3	.	CASSESSDTQYF	TGCGCCAGCAGTGAGTCATCAGATACGCAGTATTTT
TRBV4-2	many	TRBJ2-2	.	CASSQDLWTAGDTGELFF	TGTGCCAGCAGCCAAGATCTGTGGACGGCGGGTGACACCGGGGAGCTGTTTTTT
TRBV29-1	.	TRBJ1-3	.	CSVARGVGNTIYF	TGCAGCGTTGCCCGGGGAGTGGGAAACACCATATATTTT
TRBV10-2	.	TRBJ1-2	TRBD1	CASSPGTGGGYTF	TGCGCCAGCAGCCCCGGGACAGGGGGCGGCTACACCTTC
TRBV11-3	many	TRBJ2-1	TRBD1	CASSFRTGMGNEQFF	TGTGCCAGCAGCTTCCGGACAGGGATGGGGAATGAGCAGTTCTTC
TRBV18	.	TRBJ2-6	.	CASSLASGANVLTF	TGTGCCAGCTCACTCGCCTCTGGGGCCAACGTCCTGACTTTC
TRBV20-1	.	TRBJ2-1	.	CSATFTDTQFF	TGCAGTGCTACGTTCACAGATACGCAGTTCTTC
TRBV10-3	.	TRBJ1-5	TRBD1	CASSARGGGGNQPQHF	TGTGCCAGCAGTGCTAGAGGAGGGGGCGGCAATCAGCCCCAGCATTTT
TRBV15	.	TRBJ2-7	TRBD2	CATSRDIAGVGEQYF	TGTGCCACCAGCAGAGATATTGCGGGAGTTGGGGAGCAGTACTTC
TRBV3-1	.	TRBJ1-1	.	CASSQSSQQNTEAFF	TGTGCCAGCAGCCAATCCTCACAGCAGAACACTGAAGCTTTCTTT
TRBV9	many	TRBJ2-7	TRBD1	CASSVGRGRHYEQYF	TGTGCCAGCAGCGTAGGCAGGGGGAGACACTACGAGCAGTACTTC
TRBV2	few	TRBJ2-7	.	CASSGLVLSSYEQYF	TGTGCCAGCAGTGGGTTAGTGTTAAGCTCCTACGAGCAGTACTTC
TRBV2	once	TRBJ2-7	TRBD2	CASGTSVAYEQYF	TGTGCCAGTGGGACTAGCGTCGCCTACGAGCAGTACTTC
TRBV2	.	TRBJ1-5	TRBD1	CASSGGQGASNQPQHF	TGTGCCAGCAGCGGGGGACAGGGGGCTAGCAATCAGCCCCAGCATTTT
TRBV7-2	many	TRBJ2-3	TRBD2	CASSLVGLAGAGDTQYF	TGTGCCAGCAGCTTAGTAGGCCTAGCGGGAGCGGGAGATACGCAGTATTTT
TRBV12-3/TRBV12-4	.	TRBJ2-5	TRBD1	CASSSTGGGLQGTQYF	TGTGCCAGCAGTTCGACAGGGGGCGGGCTACAAGGGACCCAGTACTTC
TRBV2	.	TRBJ2-3	TRBD2	CASRPLLAGGTDTQYF	TGTGCCAGCAGACCCCTTCTAGCGGGGGGCACAGATACGCAGTATTTT
TRBV7-8	medium-sized	TRBJ2-3	TRBD2	CASSFGAGEGSTDTQYF	TGTGCCAGCAGCTTCGGAGCGGGAGAGGGAAGCACAGATACGCAGTATTTT
TRBV6-1	.	TRBJ1-3	.	CASMEGASGNTIYF	TGTGCCAGCATGGAGGGAGCCTCTGGAAACACCATATATTTT
TRBV5-1	.	TRBJ2-2	.	CASSLAQLTGELFF	TGCGCCAGCAGCTTGGCGCAGCTCACCGGGGAGCTGTTTTTT
TRBV15	.	TRBJ1-5	TRBD1	CATSSLTGSGQPQHF	TGTGCCACCAGCAGCTTGACAGGGTCGGGGCAGCCCCAGCATTTT
TRBV6-1	once	TRBJ2-2	TRBD2	CASSETSGSTGELFF	TGTGCCAGCAGTGAGACTAGCGGGAGCACCGGGGAGCTGTTTTTT
TRBV7-2	.	TRBJ2-1	.	CASSLVGGRGEQFF	TGTGCCAGCAGCTTAGTTGGTGGCAGGGGTGAGCAGTTCTTC
TRBV12-3/TRBV12-4	once	TRBJ2-7	.	CASSSRESYEQYF	TGTGCCAGCAGTTCTCGGGAGTCCTACGAGCAGTACTTC
TRBV2	.	TRBJ2-1	.	CASSEGVFYNEQFF	TGTGCCAGCAGTGAAGGGGTTTTTTACAATGAGCAGTTCTTC